This note documents a single T cell receptor (beta chain) sequence. The same CDR3 also results from other DNA sequences found in this sample. Assay: immunoSEQ multiplex PCR; the TCRdb copy retains only in-frame clones and omits some. The profile shows 150,000 to 200,000 clones, more than 75% of them singletons. This sample was included in a study of blood T cell repertoires in COVID-19. Background on the study: The United States, Italy and Spain supplied acute and convalescent COVID-19 samples. In each case, the material was cDNA or gDNA derived from T cells, B-cell-depleted T cells, or PBMCs.

Participants had their cohort set by participant-reported clinical history. The receptor was derived from a human donor with acute COVID-19. The donor label of this sample is uncertain. Sequencing input: PBMCs or T cells enriched from blood (not recorded which).

DNA of the CDR3: TGTGCCAGTAGTAGGTTGGTCGGCTACGAGCAGTACTTC. Its protein is CASSRLVGYEQYF. V gene TRBV19 combines with J gene TRBJ2-7, with D unclear. Germline CDR1 and CDR2: LNHDA and SQIVND (reference sequence). Trimming cost V 4 bases and J 3 bases, with 10 bases left between them. The CDR3 extends over 13 amino acids.